The 28 T cell receptor beta chains below come from one sample, sequenced in a study of neurological immune-mediated disorders. A single record per CDR3 protein comes from TCRdb applying MiXCR to the 5' RACE reads. The top ten hold about 3% of the sample, which has around 53,000 distinct CDR3 sequences, roughly 4.4% seen once. Sequenced input: PBMCs. Source of these receptors: a man aged 50 or older with multiple sclerosis.

This clonotype was seen repeatedly, ten times or more. V and J are TRBV7-9 and TRBJ2-2; D uncertain. The CDR3 spans 15 residues. Looked up from germline, CDR1 is SEHNR and CDR2 is FQNEAQ (reference sequence). V was trimmed by 0 bases and J by 8 bases, leaving 13 bases between them. CDR3 loop: CASSLASGPAGELFF. For the CDR3, the DNA is TGTGCCAGCAGCTTAGCGTCCGGTCCGGCTGGGGAGCTGTTTTTT.

This clonotype has more than one count but fewer than ten. The junction departs from germline at one end; a sequencing error may be responsible. This chain joins TRBV10-3 and TRBJ1-6; tentative D call: TRBD1 (5 bases). Germline CDR1 reads ENHRY; CDR2 reads SYGVKD. CDR3 length: 12 amino acids. The CDR3 is CAISSQGRALNF. The CDR3 DNA reads as TGTGCCATCAGTTCTCAGGGCCGCGCCCTCAACTTT.

This clonotype has more than one count but fewer than ten. The chain uses TRBV28 and TRBJ2-7; a weak D match, TRBD2 (6 bases). V was trimmed by 5 bases and J by 2 bases, leaving 22 bases between them. In germline, CDR1 is MDHEN, CDR2 SYDVKM. The CDR3 runs to 17 residues. The CDR3 spells CASSPPGRSGAPYEQYF. The CDR3 DNA follows: TGTGCCAGCAGTCCCCCGGGGAGGAGCGGAGCCCCCTACGAGCAGTACTTC.

There are many counts of this clonotype. This chain uses TRBV28 with TRBJ2-2; TRBD1 or TRBD2 may be the D gene (5 bases each). This CDR3 region has 15 residues. Deletions cut 8 bases from V and 5 bases from J, with 18 bases between. Germline values: CDR1 MDHEN, CDR2 SYDVKM. This CDR3 reads CASLGTRGFTGELFF. The CDR3 DNA follows: TGTGCCAGCCTTGGTACCCGGGGCTTTACCGGGGAGCTGTTTTTT.

In the case of this clonotype: The junction and the germline gene differ at one end; a read error may be behind it. The rearrangement links TRBV24-1 to TRBJ1-5; D unclear. CDR1 is KGHDR, CDR2 SFDVKD, per germline. The CDR3 is 12 residues long. CDR3 coding DNA: TGTGCCACCAGTGATTATAATCAGCCCCAGAATTTT. This sequence encodes CATSDYNQPQNF.

This clonotype was observed many times. The chain joins TRBV20-1 to TRBJ2-2, with 11 bases lining up with TRBD1. Germline CDR1 DFQATT, CDR2 SNEGSKA (reference sequence). V shed 6 bases, J shed 5 bases, and the junction held 5 bases outside the gene matches. The CDR3 contains 14 residues. CDR3 DNA: TGCAGTGCAATCCGGGACAGGGGGACCGGGGAGCTGTTTTTT. Translating it yields CSAIRDRGTGELFF.

This clonotype has a count of ten or more. The genes are TRBV7-9 and TRBJ2-7; D uncertain. Trimming took off 1 base at V and 0 bases at J, with 7 bases between the two ends. There are 14 residues in the CDR3. Germline values: CDR1 SEHNR, CDR2 FQNEAQ (reference sequence). The CDR3 loop is CASSLVDGSYEQYF. For the CDR3, the DNA is TGTGCCAGCAGCTTAGTGGACGGCTCCTACGAGCAGTACTTC. Full variable domain (missing parts from reference TRBV7-9 and TRBJ2-7): DTGVSQNPRHKITKRGQNVTFRCDPISEHNRLYWYRQTLGQGPEFLTYFQNEAQLEKSRLLSDRFSAERPKGSFSTLEIQRTEQGDSAMYLCASSLVDGSYEQYFGPGTRLTVT.

The sample holds many counts of this clonotype. The rearrangement uses TRBV9 and TRBJ2-1; 11 bases line up with TRBD1. J gave up 7 bases and V 1 base, and 10 bases lay outside the gene matches. The CDR3 has 17 residues. The germline V gene has CDR1 SGDLS and CDR2 YYNGEE. The CDR3 region has the DNA TGTGCCAGCAGCGTATTCGGGACAGGGGGATCGGGGAATGAGCAGTTCTTC. It translates to CASSVFGTGGSGNEQFF. Based on the CDR3 plus reference TRBV9 and TRBJ2-1, the full variable domain is DSGVTQTPKHLITATGQRVTLRCSPRSGDLSVYWYQQSLDQGLQFLIQYYNGEERAKGNILERFSAQQFPDLHSELNLSSLELGDSALYFCASSVFGTGGSGNEQFFGPGTRLTVL.

This clonotype was detected ten times or more. This chain uses TRBV27 with TRBJ2-4; D call uncertain. The CDR3 totals 11 residues. Germline V gene sequence: CDR1 MNHEY, CDR2 SMNVEV (reference sequence). The V and J ends lost 4 bases and 6 bases respectively, with 4 bases between them. The CDR3 nucleotides read TGTGCCAGCAGTTATGGAAACATTCAGTACTTC. This codes for CASSYGNIQYF.

Many counts were recorded for this clonotype. V and J are TRBV5-1 and TRBJ1-5; D gene uncertain. Germline values: CDR1 SGHRS, CDR2 YFSETQ. The CDR3 runs to 13 residues. V shed 0 bases and J shed 4 bases, with 5 bases lying between them. CDR3 coding DNA: TGCGCCAGCAGCTTGGACGGGAATCAGCCCCAGCATTTT. This codes for CASSLDGNQPQHF.

This clonotype was observed many times. This chain connects TRBV6-5 to TRBJ2-2; D remains unclear. The CDR3 spans 15 residues. Trimming stripped 10 bases from V and 1 base from J, with 16 bases between. CDR1 is MNHEY, CDR2 SVGAGI, per germline. The chain's CDR3 is CATSGRIGNTGELFF. DNA of the CDR3: TGTGCCACCTCAGGACGCATCGGGAACACCGGGGAGCTGTTTTTT.

In its sample, this clonotype was seen many times. This chain uses TRBV20-1 with TRBJ1-5, with D unresolved. The CDR3 sequence is 13 residues long. The germline V and J ends were trimmed by 0 bases and 4 bases, with 7 bases remaining between them. Per the germline V gene, CDR1 is DFQATT and CDR2 is SNEGSKA (reference sequence). The CDR3 coding sequence is TGCAGTGCTAGAGATCGTAGTAATCAGCCCCAGCATTTT. Translating it yields CSARDRSNQPQHF.

This clonotype has at least ten counts. The chain uses TRBV11-2 and TRBJ2-1; D possibly uses TRBD1 or TRBD2 (5 bases each). The CDR3 covers 17 residues. The V and J ends lost 2 bases and 10 bases respectively, with 24 bases between them. The germline V gene has CDR1 SGHAT and CDR2 FQNNGV. Here the CDR3 DNA reads TGTGCCAGCAGCTTAAGCGGTAGGCTTCGGGAAGGGACCGAGCAGTTCTTC. The encoded protein is CASSLSGRLREGTEQFF.

This clonotype was detected a few times. V gene TRBV20-1 combines with J gene TRBJ2-1; 10 bases line up with TRBD2. The CDR3 sequence is 15 residues long. J was trimmed by 6 bases and V by 0 bases; bases with no gene match: 5. Germline values: CDR1 DFQATT, CDR2 SNEGSKA (reference sequence). This CDR3 is CSARDSSGSTNEQFF. CDR3 coding DNA: TGCAGTGCTAGAGATTCTAGCGGGAGCACCAATGAGCAGTTCTTC.

This clonotype was picked up many times. This chain links TRBV5-1 with TRBJ1-5; D is ambiguous. The length of the CDR3 is 18 residues. V was trimmed by 4 bases and J by 0 bases, leaving 20 bases between them. Germline V lookup: CDR1 SGHRS, CDR2 YFSETQ. DNA for the CDR3: TGCGCCAGCAGCGGTGCGGCGCGGGGAGGGAATAGCAATCAGCCCCAGCATTTT. Translated, it gives CASSGAARGGNSNQPQHF.

This clonotype was observed many times. The CDR3: CASSYNRQGGSSPLHF. CDR3 bases: TGTGCCAGCAGCTACAACCGACAGGGGGGTAGTTCACCCCTCCACTTT. This chain links TRBV5-5 with TRBJ1-6, with 9 bases matching TRBD1. The CDR3 is made up of 16 amino acids. Germline-derived CDR1 and CDR2 are SGHKS and YYEKEE (reference sequence). The V gene end was trimmed by 3 bases and the J gene end by 9 bases; junction bases not matched to a gene: 10.

This clonotype was counted ten times or more. The rearrangement links TRBV20-1 to TRBJ2-1; TRBD2 matches at 7 bases. This CDR3 spans 14 amino acids. The germline V gene encodes CDR1 DFQATT and CDR2 SNEGSKA (reference sequence). Unmatched junction bases numbered 6, after V lost 3 bases and J lost 4 bases. The CDR3: CSARMGGGYNEQFF. Written as DNA, the CDR3 is TGCAGTGCTAGGATGGGGGGGGGGTACAATGAGCAGTTCTTC.

This clonotype was recorded at least ten times. CDR3 residues: CASRGTGGTAFF. The DNA of the CDR3 is TGTGCCAGCAGAGGGACAGGGGGCACAGCTTTCTTT. The chain has TRBV7-6 and TRBJ1-1; the match to TRBD1 covers 12 bases. V shed 6 bases and J 10 bases; nucleotides not matched to a gene: 3. Germline lookup yields CDR1 SGHVS and CDR2 FNYEAQ. The CDR3 consists of 12 residues.

At least ten counts were recorded for this clonotype. One end of the junction is discordant with germline, which a read error may explain. The V call is TRBV28, the J call TRBJ1-5, with D possibly being TRBD1 (5 bases). The germline CDR1 and CDR2 sequences are MDHEN and SYDVKM. The CDR3 loop spans 15 amino acids. The CDR3 DNA is TGTGCCAGCAAGCAGGGCGGTGGGAGCAATCAGCCCCAGAATTTT. This encodes CASKQGGGSNQPQNF.

Ten or more counts support this clonotype. The chain recombines TRBV11-2 with TRBJ2-7; 7 bases agree with TRBD1. The V gene's germline CDR1 is SGHAT and CDR2 FQNNGV. CDR3 length equals 14 residues. The V gene end was trimmed by 6 bases and the J gene end by 9 bases; junction bases not matched to a gene: 14. The CDR3 DNA sequence: TGTGCCAGCAGTCCTACAGGGGAACGACCCATGCAGTACTTC. Translated, it gives CASSPTGERPMQYF.

This chain connects TRBV24-1 to TRBJ2-7; weak D call: TRBD1 (6 bases). Germline V gene sequence: CDR1 KGHDR, CDR2 SFDVKD. V shed 3 bases and J shed 2 bases, with 13 bases lying between them. CDR3 length: 15 amino acids. The CDR3 protein is CATSDGVQGTYEQYF. The CDR3 region has the DNA TGTGCCACCAGTGATGGGGTACAGGGAACCTACGAGCAGTACTTC.

This clonotype has ten or more counts. This rearrangement joins TRBV5-6 to TRBJ2-1; D is ambiguous. V was trimmed by 0 bases and J by 9 bases, leaving 4 bases between them. This CDR3 is built from 11 residues. Germline V CDR1 and CDR2: SGHDT, YYEEEE. In DNA, the CDR3 is TGTGCCAGCAGCTTGGTTGGTGAGCAGTTCTTC. It yields the protein CASSLVGEQFF.

This clonotype was counted ten times or more. This sequence joins TRBV11-2 and TRBJ1-4; D gene uncertain. CDR3 size: 16 residues. Trimming removed 6 bases at V and 0 bases at J, with 14 bases between. CDR1 is SGHAT, CDR2 FQNNGV, per germline. Written as DNA, the CDR3 is TGTGCCAGCAGTATGGTTTGGGTGGCAACTAATGAAAAACTGTTTTTT. Translation: CASSMVWVATNEKLFF.

This clonotype was detected only a few times. The V and J genes are TRBV20-1 and TRBJ2-1; D might be TRBD2 (5 bases). CDR3 size: 16 residues. The V and J ends lost 5 bases and 8 bases respectively, with 25 bases between them. Germline CDR1 DFQATT, CDR2 SNEGSKA (reference sequence). The chain's CDR3 is CSADPTRRERMDEQFF. CDR3 sequence (DNA): TGCAGTGCTGACCCCACACGGAGAGAGCGGATGGATGAGCAGTTCTTC.

The chain uses TRBV21-1 and TRBJ2-5; the table's D call, TRBD1, has no DNA check behind it. TRBV21-1 is reported as a pseudogene. There are 12 residues in the CDR3. The CDR3 sequence is CASSKTGTEVDF. CDR3 DNA sequence: TGTGCCAGCAGCAAAACCGGGACAGAGGTCGACTTC.

This clonotype was recorded many times. The rearrangement links TRBV11-2 to TRBJ2-5; D may correspond to TRBD1 or TRBD2 (5 bases each). The CDR3 consists of 14 residues. The ends were cut back, 4 bases at V and 0 bases at J, with 9 bases in the middle. Germline CDR1 and CDR2: SGHAT and FQNNGV. The CDR3 bases are TGTGCCAGCAGCTGGGACCGGGACCAAGAGACCCAGTACTTC. This sequence encodes CASSWDRDQETQYF. The full variable domain, in which reference TRBV11-2 and TRBJ2-5 provide the parts outside the CDR3, is EAGVAQSPRYKIIEKRQSVAFWCNPISGHATLYWYQQILGQGPKLLIQFQNNGVVDDSQLPKDRFSAERLKGVDSTLKIQPAKLEDSAVYLCASSWDRDQETQYFGPGTRLLVL.

This clonotype was observed a handful of times. The rearrangement joins TRBV5-1 to TRBJ2-3; D tentatively fits TRBD1 or TRBD2 (6 bases each). The length of the CDR3 is 15 residues. Germline V CDR1 and CDR2: SGHRS, YFSETQ. V was shortened by 4 bases and J by 4 bases, with 16 bases between the two germline ends. The CDR3 region is CASSPGRGGPDTQYF. In DNA, the CDR3 is TGCGCCAGCAGCCCGGGACGAGGGGGGCCAGATACGCAGTATTTT.

This clonotype was picked up a small number of times. This chain uses TRBV10-3 with TRBJ2-5, with a tentative D call TRBD2 (5 bases). The CDR3 is 13 amino acids. Trimming removed 4 bases at V and 2 bases at J, with 8 bases between. Germline values: CDR1 ENHRY, CDR2 SYGVKD. The CDR3: CAISGGQQETQYF. Written as DNA, the CDR3 is TGTGCCATCAGTGGCGGGCAACAAGAGACCCAGTACTTC.